This record covers a single TCR beta chain. Its target is unknown. Genomic DNA of every subset was divided equally among multiple immunoSEQ plates. Method: immunoSEQ multiplex PCR; TCRdb's copy keeps in-frame clones and lacks some. The data show hundreds of thousands of clones, approximately 74% seen once. The CDR3 spans 16 residues. Germline-derived CDR1 and CDR2 are SNHLY and FYNNEI. The J segment lost 3 bases and the V segment lost 2 bases, leaving 8 bases of the junction unmatched. These data are taken from a study of shared clonotypes between healthy human individuals. Across the study: Three plates were used per donor for CD4 naive, three for CD4 memory, two for CD8 naive and one for CD8 memory.

Points from the study as a whole: The sampled material consisted only of blood, and tissue repertoires are likely to differ. Estimated richness values were generally larger in naive subsets than in memory subsets.

The chain carries TRBV2 and TRBJ1-1; 8 bases agree with TRBD1. The TCR was taken from a woman in her twenties or thirties in good health. The sample taken for sequencing was memory CD4+ T cells sorted from blood. Subset denoted: CD45RA-negative fraction. The CDR3 here is CASSEQGAGLDTEAFF. DNA of the CDR3: TGTGCCAGCAGTGAACAGGGGGCTGGTCTGGACACTGAAGCTTTCTTT.